The next 14 T cell receptor beta chains were all read from a single sample in a study of T cells in Graves' hyperthyroidism and ophthalmopathy. Regions amplified from RNA transcripts were the TCR beta CDR3 regions. Initially, a first-round RT-PCR of the TCR CDR3 employed the HTBI primer set. TCRdb re-called the multiplex PCR reads with MiXCR, one entry per CDR3 protein. Among about 600,000 distinct CDR3 sequences listed, more than 12% were seen once. The sample taken for sequencing was blood. These receptors were taken from a woman between 50 and 59 years old with Graves' ophthalmopathy.

This clonotype was counted at least ten times. The V call is TRBV20-1, the J call TRBJ2-3; D gene ambiguous. V was trimmed by 1 base and J by 4 bases, leaving 6 bases between them. In germline, CDR1 is DFQATT, CDR2 SNEGSKA (reference sequence). This CDR3 is built from 12 residues. CDR3 loop: CSARARADTQYF. CDR3 nucleotides: TGCAGTGCTAGAGCGCGTGCAGATACGCAGTATTTT.

The sample holds many counts of this clonotype. The chain carries TRBV28 and TRBJ2-1; TRBD2 aligns across 7 bases. Trimming took 7 bases from V and 3 from J; bases not matched to a gene: 12. Germline V gene data show CDR1 as MDHEN and CDR2 as SYDVKM. The CDR3 covers 16 residues. This CDR3 is CASINRGGRSYNEQFF. CDR3 sequence (DNA): TGTGCCAGCATAAATAGGGGCGGGAGAAGCTACAATGAGCAGTTCTTC.

The chain has TRBV5-1 and TRBJ2-1; a possible D gene is TRBD2 (5 bases). Germline V gene sequence: CDR1 SGHRS, CDR2 YFSETQ. With 4 bases removed from V and 2 bases from J, the gap between germline ends came to 13 bases. This CDR3 is built from 15 residues. CDR3 protein: CASSPGIVPYNEQFF. The CDR3 nucleotides are TGCGCCAGCAGCCCCGGGATAGTGCCCTACAATGAGCAGTTCTTC.

This clonotype was detected a few times. The rearrangement uses TRBV11-2 and TRBJ1-3, with TRBD1 matching over 8 bases. The CDR3 loop spans 14 amino acids. CDR1 and CDR2 (germline): SGHAT, FQNNGV. J gave up 8 bases and V 1 base, and 4 bases lay outside the gene matches. The CDR3 protein is CASSLADREYTIYF. Written as DNA, the CDR3 is TGTGCCAGCAGCTTAGCGGACAGGGAATACACCATATATTTT.

This clonotype was counted a few times. V gene TRBV4-1 combines with J gene TRBJ2-7; 9 bases agree with TRBD2. The CDR3 sequence is 16 residues long. The junction had 5 bases not matched to a gene; V was cut back by 1 base and J by 1 base. Germline-derived CDR1 and CDR2 are MGHRA and YSYEKL. CDR3 nucleotides: TGCGCCAGCAGCCAAGTTTTAGCGGGAGTTTCCTACGAGCAGTACTTC. Translation: CASSQVLAGVSYEQYF.

This clonotype has ten or more counts. The gene calls are TRBV25-1 and TRBJ2-3; a possible D gene is TRBD1 (5 bases). This CDR3 region has 15 residues. Germline V gives CDR1 MGHDK, CDR2 SYGVNS. The V end was cut by 4 bases, the J end by 0 bases, with 11 bases between. The chain's CDR3 is CASSVGRGSTDTQYF. The CDR3, as DNA: TGTGCCAGCAGTGTGGGAAGGGGTAGCACAGATACGCAGTATTTT.

The V gene is TRBV4-3, the J gene TRBJ1-2; TRBD1 might be the D (6 bases). Germline CDR1 is LGHNA and CDR2 is YSLEER. The CDR3 runs to 15 residues. Trimming left V 0 bases short and J 7 bases short, with 15 bases between. The CDR3 protein is CASSQDGGALGGYTF. The CDR3 DNA follows: TGCGCCAGCAGCCAAGATGGGGGGGCGCTGGGTGGCTACACCTTC.

V gene TRBV29-1 combines with J gene TRBJ2-5, with 9 nucleotides matching TRBD2. Germline V gene sequence: CDR1 SQVTM, CDR2 ANQGSEA. This CDR3 region has 15 residues. Trimming cost V 7 bases and J 5 bases; bases outside gene matches: 14. CDR3 in amino acids: CSANGGREGGETQYF. In DNA form, the CDR3 reads TGCAGCGCCAATGGGGGGCGGGAGGGGGGGGAGACCCAGTACTTC.

Only a few counts were recorded for this clonotype. The chain combines TRBV19 with TRBJ1-2, with D uncertain. Trimming took off 4 bases at V and 3 bases at J, with 12 bases between the two ends. Germline CDR1 LNHDA, CDR2 SQIVND (reference sequence). The CDR3 runs 14 residues. In DNA form, the CDR3 reads TGTGCCAGTAGTACCCAGGCAGCGGACTATGGCTACACCTTC. It is translated as CASSTQAADYGYTF.

This clonotype showed up many times. The chain employs TRBV28 and TRBJ1-5, with 10 nucleotides matching TRBD1. Germline CDR1 and CDR2: MDHEN and SYDVKM. Germline trimming cut 6 bases from V and 2 bases from J; bases unmatched to any gene: 7. The CDR3 spans 16 residues. DNA of the CDR3: TGTGCCAGCAGCCTCTCCGGGACAGGGGGCAATCAGCCCCAGCATTTT. Protein sequence: CASSLSGTGGNQPQHF.

A word on this clonotype: This may come from a read error, since a much larger clone is one base off. This chain connects TRBV12-3 or TRBV12-4 to TRBJ2-1; TRBD1 aligns across 10 bases. The CDR3 extends over 15 amino acids. Unmatched junction bases numbered 8, after V lost 7 bases and J lost 5 bases. This chain's CDR3 is CASTPGQGRHNEQFF. The CDR3 nucleotides read TGTGCCAGCACCCCGGGACAGGGGAGACACAATGAGCAGTTCTTC.

This clonotype was recorded many times. J is TRBJ2-3 and V is TRBV7-2; 11 bases are a match to TRBD2. V shed 2 bases, J shed 5 bases, and the junction held 3 bases outside the gene matches. Germline CDR1 reads SGHTA; CDR2 reads FQGNSA. This CDR3 contains 15 residues. CDR3 bases: TGTGCCAGCAGCTTAACCGGGACTAGCGGAGATACGCAGTATTTT. This translates into CASSLTGTSGDTQYF.

This clonotype was recorded at least ten times. V and J are TRBV5-1 and TRBJ2-7; tentative D call: TRBD1 (6 bases). This CDR3 contains 14 residues. With 4 bases removed from V and 2 bases from J, the gap between germline ends came to 13 bases. Germline CDR1 is SGHRS and CDR2 is YFSETQ. Here the CDR3 reads CASSLGASTYEQYF. The CDR3 DNA follows: TGCGCCAGCAGCCTGGGGGCTAGTACCTACGAGCAGTACTTC.

This clonotype was counted a few times. The rearrangement uses TRBV4-1 and TRBJ2-3; no firm D call. The CDR3 has 16 amino acids. CDR1 and CDR2 (germline): MGHRA, YSYEKL. The ends were cut back, 4 bases at V and 1 base at J, with 15 bases in the middle. CDR3 sequence (DNA): TGCGCCAGCAGCCTAAAAACCCCCGTGCGCACAGATACGCAGTATTTT. Translating it yields CASSLKTPVRTDTQYF.